This T cell receptor (beta chain) was documented in a study of control samples from healthy donors and cancer patients (dated by TCRdb to about 2020). Notes on this clone: What antigen it recognizes has not been identified. No much larger clone is present one base from it, and per-base qualities are unavailable.

From the germline V gene, CDR1 is SNHLY and CDR2 is FYNNEI. Compared with germline, V lacks 6 bases and J lacks 8 bases; bases without a gene match: 7. From cysteine to phenylalanine, the CDR3 is 13 amino acids long. Only CDR3 DNA remains: 39 bases, in frame from the first base. Library creation used the immunoSEQ multiplex PCR assay. TCRdb limited this immuneACCESS table to in-frame rearrangements with V and J called. A share of clones is missing; checked studies link under half to unresolved V genes, and the rest is unexplained. Present in this sample are some 110,000 clones, approximately 92% of which were seen just once. The biggest ten clones account for 1.1% of the sample.

Sequences were obtained from PBMCs. This clonotype was sampled from a woman aged 45-60 years with colorectal cancer. This chain is built from TRBV2 and TRBJ2-1, with TRBD1 matching 7 junction bases. The CDR3 protein is CASRGQKGYEQFF. Read as DNA, the sequence is TGTGCCAGCAGGGGACAGAAGGGGTATGAGCAGTTCTTC.